This entry is about one T cell receptor (beta chain). This receptor's antigen is unknown. Within one base of it there is no much larger clone, and no base qualities were kept. One collaborating source in Seattle enrolled patients while the patients were actively infected and followed the patients over time throughout the course of disease. Whole blood was collected in K2EDTA tubes by collaborating institutions according to the institutions' own protocols. For TCRbeta analysis, collaborators shipped samples as frozen whole blood, isolated PBMCs, or DNA extracted from either of those sample types. The source of the sample is a study of blood T cell repertoires in COVID-19 (dated by TCRdb to the early 2020s). About the investigation overall: The collaborator samples originated in the United States, Italy and Spain and spanned the acute and convalescent phases of COVID-19. The material from the prospective study consisted of cDNA or gDNA derived from T cells, B-cell-depleted T cells, or PBMCs. Subjects who had been exposed to COVID-19, were actively infected with it, or had recovered from it provided the deeply sampled blood TCRbeta repertoires that made up the dataset. A freely available public database, intended as a resource for researchers studying the immune response to SARS-CoV-2, is where the repertoires were released. The samples were drawn from two sources: the first 160 participants of the ongoing ImmuneRACE study, and 1,200 or so subjects contributed by 6 global collaborators. Nearly every sample came with metadata listing a de-identified subject ID, COVID-19 status, age in years and sex. Where HLA class I and class II types were available, the types were taken from metadata supplied by the sample provider, not from assay-based typing.

Study-wide findings and limitations: The amount of clinical and demographic metadata varied by source and participant and was provided uncurated.

The CDR3, cysteine through phenylalanine, is 15 amino acids long. Solely the CDR3 DNA is kept, with 45 bases framed from the first base. Via the germline V gene, CDR1 is MNHEY and CDR2 SVGAGI. The junction shows trimming of 8 bases on V and 8 bases on J, and the gene matches do not reach 13 bases of it. The immunoSEQ Assay, a bias-controlled multiplex PCR, was used to amplify TCRbeta CDR3 regions from genomic DNA. The study's own analysis went as follows. Nucleated cell counts per sample were estimated from amplification of reference gene primers within the assay. Sequence reads were collapsed and filtered to measure the absolute abundance of every unique TCRbeta CDR3 rearrangement. For each sample, productive Simpson clonality was calculated by taking the square root of Simpson's diversity index across productive rearrangements. Sourced from immuneACCESS, this table was stored by TCRdb with only in-frame sequences that have V and J called. A share of the clones is absent; for the studies checked, an unresolved V gene accounts for under half, and the remainder has no known explanation. V and J calls and clone size are copied from that table; D and trimming were computed from the DNA. For this sample the table gives about 150,000 clones, of which 80% to 90% were detected only once. The ten most abundant clones make up around an eighth of the sample.

The clonotype was recovered from a young man with COVID-19, enrolled during active disease. Sequencing input: peripheral blood. The chain joins TRBV6-5 to TRBJ2-1; 9 nucleotides in the junction match TRBD1. The CDR3 reads CASPSPGQGPHEQFF. The DNA sequence is as follows: TGTGCCAGCCCCAGTCCGGGACAGGGCCCCCATGAGCAGTTCTTC.